These T cell receptor beta chains were read from a single sample in a study of monozygotic twins with inflammatory bowel disease. TCRdb processed the 5' RACE reads again and assigns one entry to each CDR3 protein, with no DNA. The sample table includes about 300,000 distinct CDR3 sequences. The source material was blood. Receptors were obtained from a human donor with ulcerative colitis or Crohn's disease, or a healthy co-twin of an affected twin (not recorded which). Both conserved end residues are part of each CDR3.

j_gene,v_gene,CDR3aa
TRBJ2-2,TRBV20-1,CSARFPTSGGLLANTGELFF
TRBJ2-3,TRBV4-3,CASSPRFWALITDTQYF
TRBJ1-5,TRBV6-5,CASSSLGQKNQPQHF
TRBJ1-6,TRBV5-1,CASRVENSPLHF
TRBJ2-5,TRBV7-2,CASSLGARGTQYF
TRBJ1-1,TRBV29-1,CSVGGEYTEAFF
TRBJ1-1,TRBV12-3/TRBV12-4,CASSLWTVNTEAFF
TRBJ2-1,TRBV7-8,CASSPGQYYNEQFF
TRBJ2-2,TRBV5-1,CASSLRPGTDNTGELFF
TRBJ1-5,TRBV20-1,CKGGRGLGQPQHF
TRBJ2-7,TRBV7-3,CASSQQGGRYEQYF
TRBJ1-3,TRBV6-2/TRBV6-3,CASSWDSGNTIYF
TRBJ2-1,TRBV7-2,CASSWTGLARYNEQFF
TRBJ1-1,TRBV18,CASSPGQANTEAFF
TRBJ1-2,TRBV5-4,CASFGAYGYTF
TRBJ2-7,TRBV29-1,CSVGDTNEQYF
TRBJ2-2,TRBV11-1,CASSLTGGYLTGELFF
TRBJ1-4,TRBV18,CASSSVRATNEKLFF
TRBJ1-1,TRBV20-1,CSASLGNTEAFF
TRBJ1-2,TRBV7-2,CASSLFLAGGGTYGYTF
TRBJ2-7,TRBV10-3,CAISEGGQYSYEQYF
TRBJ2-5,TRBV27,CASSLEGQETQYF
TRBJ1-5,TRBV7-9,CASSLAEQGGAQHF
TRBJ2-1,TRBV7-2,CASSLEGLGGNEQFF
TRBJ2-7,TRBV4-3,CASSQGYGTYYEQYF
TRBJ1-1,TRBV7-8,CASSLSDWGTGTEAFF
TRBJ1-5,TRBV7-8,CASSRGQGKQPQHF
TRBJ2-1,TRBV5-4,CASSLVGRNNEQFF
TRBJ1-6,TRBV5-5,CASRAGLLENSPLHF
TRBJ2-3,TRBV19,CASSHSYTGGFTDTQYF
TRBJ2-1,TRBV7-9,CASSLRGLAETYNEQFF
TRBJ2-4,TRBV5-1,CASSSEGAAQNIQYF
TRBJ1-2,TRBV4-1,CASSQETRDTVGYTF
TRBJ2-1,TRBV5-6,CASNTGVASYNEQFF
TRBJ2-3,TRBV18,CASSPRDRHTDTQYF
TRBJ2-5,TRBV18,CASPPGMETQYF
TRBJ2-6,TRBV24-1,CATSDFSSGANVLTF
TRBJ2-4,TRBV6-5,CASSYSAVAGAKNIQYF
TRBJ2-4,TRBV6-5,CASSYFGADIAKNIQYF
TRBJ1-5,TRBV6-2/TRBV6-3,CASSFLTGNQPQHF
TRBJ2-2,TRBV10-1,CTSEASNTGELFF
TRBJ2-7,TRBV27,CASSLVGGKGVF
TRBJ2-7,TRBV13,CASSTESGEYEQYF
TRBJ1-1,TRBV5-6,CASSFPTGANTEAFF
TRBJ1-2,TRBV18,CASSPDSNYGYTF
TRBJ1-2,TRBV5-1,CASSLATRDRPASGYTF
TRBJ2-7,TRBV7-2,CASSLVGSGVSYEQYF
TRBJ2-7,TRBV6-2/TRBV6-3,CASAVLAGNIEQYF
TRBJ2-1,TRBV29-1,CSVVSTPYNEQFF
TRBJ2-7,TRBV12-3/TRBV12-4,CASSLAGGPAYEQYF
TRBJ2-2,TRBV11-2,CASSYRTGGWNRNTGELFF
TRBJ2-7,TRBV4-3,CASSHLGTYYEQYF
TRBJ2-5,TRBV20-1,CSASLSLGYQETQYF
TRBJ2-7,TRBV29-1,CSAVGGRDYEQYF
TRBJ2-7,TRBV28,CASSLETSGSYEQYF
TRBJ2-5,TRBV12-3/TRBV12-4,CASRYQETQYF
TRBJ2-7,TRBV7-2,CASSPQPAGAFYEQYF
TRBJ2-7,TRBV15,CATSVDRDGQEQYF
TRBJ2-3,TRBV4-3,CASSQATGVRDTQYF
TRBJ1-2,TRBV7-9,CASSLDWAVRSNYGYTF